Included here is one T cell receptor (beta chain) sequence, with context. The assay was immunoSEQ multiplex PCR, and TCRdb's table has in-frame clones only and misses some. The sample gives roughly 13,000 clones, 84% of which show up once; around 9.9% is in the top ten. The sample belongs to a study of technical replicates of blood from a handful of donors. The sequence came from a human donor in good health. Sequencing was done on a sample of PBMCs.

CDR3 loop: CASSVANTEAFF. The CDR3 bases are TGTGCCAGCAGTGTGGCGAACACTGAAGCTTTCTTT. The chain combines TRBV2 with TRBJ1-1; D is unresolved. Germline CDR1 and CDR2: SNHLY and FYNNEI. V was cut by 4 bases and J by 1 base, with 4 bases left in between. The CDR3 extends over 12 amino acids.